The source of this TCR beta chain is a study of T-cell reconstitution after alpha-beta-depleted transplantation in children. Unique molecular identifiers were incorporated during preparation of the TCRbeta library. TCRdb ran MiXCR on the PCR reads and lists one entry per CDR3 protein. The profile shows 210,000 or so distinct CDR3 sequences, approximately 9.5% of them singletons. The ends were cut back, 1 base at V and 8 bases at J, with 9 bases in the middle. CDR1 is LGHNA and CDR2 is YSLEER in the germline V gene. The CDR3 is 13 amino acids. This clonotype is termed medium-sized. The sample in question was PBMCs from the stem cell graft donor, obtained from the stem cell graft. The receptor comes from a human donor who donated a stem cell graft to a child with acute lymphoblastic leukemia. This rearrangement joins TRBV4-3 to TRBJ2-1, with D possibly being TRBD2 (7 bases). DNA for the CDR3: TGCGCCAGCAGCCAAGGGGGGGGCTATGAGCAGTTCTTC. This encodes CASSQGGGYEQFF.